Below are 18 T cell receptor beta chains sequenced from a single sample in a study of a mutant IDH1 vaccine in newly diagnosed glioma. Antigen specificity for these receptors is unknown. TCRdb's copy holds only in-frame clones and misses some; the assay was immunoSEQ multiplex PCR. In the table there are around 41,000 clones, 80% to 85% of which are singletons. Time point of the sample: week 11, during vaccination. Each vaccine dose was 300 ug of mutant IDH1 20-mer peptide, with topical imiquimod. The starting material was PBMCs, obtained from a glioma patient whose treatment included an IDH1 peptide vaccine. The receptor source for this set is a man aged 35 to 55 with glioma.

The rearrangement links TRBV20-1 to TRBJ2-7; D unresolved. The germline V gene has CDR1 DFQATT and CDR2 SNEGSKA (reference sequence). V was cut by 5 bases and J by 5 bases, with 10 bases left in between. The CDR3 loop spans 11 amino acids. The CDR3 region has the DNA TGCAGTGCTCCCAGAGGACACGAGCAGTACTTC. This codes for CSAPRGHEQYF.

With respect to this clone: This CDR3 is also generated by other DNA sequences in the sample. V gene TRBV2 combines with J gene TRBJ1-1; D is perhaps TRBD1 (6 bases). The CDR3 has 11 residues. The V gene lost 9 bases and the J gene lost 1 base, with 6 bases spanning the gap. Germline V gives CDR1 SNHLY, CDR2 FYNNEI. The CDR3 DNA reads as TGTGCCAGGGACAGGAACACTGAAGCTTTCTTT. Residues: CARDRNTEAFF.

The CDR3 DNA follows: TGTGCCACCCTACAGGTACCCTACCCAACTAATGAAAAACTGTTTTTT. Translating it yields CATLQVPYPTNEKLFF. The chain has TRBV11-2 and TRBJ1-4; tentatively, D is TRBD1 (5 bases). Germline CDR1 SGHAT, CDR2 FQNNGV. V lost 10 bases to trimming and J lost 0 bases, with 18 bases between them. The CDR3 runs to 16 residues.

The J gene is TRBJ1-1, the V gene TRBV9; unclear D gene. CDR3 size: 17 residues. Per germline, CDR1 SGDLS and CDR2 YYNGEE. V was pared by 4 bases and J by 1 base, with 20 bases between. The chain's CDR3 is CASSPMRTERRNTEAFF. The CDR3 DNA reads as TGTGCCAGCAGCCCGATGCGGACGGAACGGAGGAACACTGAAGCTTTCTTT.

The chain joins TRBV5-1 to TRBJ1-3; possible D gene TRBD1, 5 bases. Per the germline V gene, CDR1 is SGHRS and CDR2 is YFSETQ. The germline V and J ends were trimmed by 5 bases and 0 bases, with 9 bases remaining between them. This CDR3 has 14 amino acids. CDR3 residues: CASRAGSSGNTIYF. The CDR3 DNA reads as TGCGCCAGCAGGGCAGGGAGCTCTGGAAACACCATATATTTT.

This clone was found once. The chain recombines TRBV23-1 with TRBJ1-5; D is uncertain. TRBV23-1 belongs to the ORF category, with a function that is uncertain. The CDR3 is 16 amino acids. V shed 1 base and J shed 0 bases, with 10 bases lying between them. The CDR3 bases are TGCGCCAGCAGTCAATTGCAAAGCTATAGCAATCAGCCCCAGCATTTT. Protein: CASSQLQSYSNQPQHF.

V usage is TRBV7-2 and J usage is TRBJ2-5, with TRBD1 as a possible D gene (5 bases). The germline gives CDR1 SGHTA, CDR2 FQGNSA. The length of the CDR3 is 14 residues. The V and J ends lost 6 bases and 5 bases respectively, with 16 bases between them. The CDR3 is CASSYQGSGETQYF. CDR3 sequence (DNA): TGTGCCAGCAGTTATCAGGGTTCAGGGGAGACCCAGTACTTC.

The chain's CDR3 is CASTRTGANSPLHF. CDR3 coding DNA: TGTGCCAGCACAAGGACAGGGGCTAATTCACCCCTCCACTTT. The genes are TRBV5-4 and TRBJ1-6; 9 bases match TRBD1. This CDR3 has 14 residues. V shed 6 bases and J 6 bases; nucleotides not matched to a gene: 4. In germline, CDR1 is SGHNT, CDR2 YYREEE (reference sequence).

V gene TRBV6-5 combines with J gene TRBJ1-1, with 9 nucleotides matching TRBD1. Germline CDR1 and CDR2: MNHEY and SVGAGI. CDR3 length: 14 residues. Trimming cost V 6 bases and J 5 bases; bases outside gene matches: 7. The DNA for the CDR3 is TGTGCCAGCAGGGTACAGGGGGCAAGAACTGAAGCTTTCTTT. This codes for CASRVQGARTEAFF.

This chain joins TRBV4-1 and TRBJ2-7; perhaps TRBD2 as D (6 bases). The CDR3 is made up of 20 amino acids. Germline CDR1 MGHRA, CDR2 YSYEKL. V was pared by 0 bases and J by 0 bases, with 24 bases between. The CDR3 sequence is CASSQDGDWKTGATSYEQYF. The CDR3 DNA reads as TGCGCCAGCAGCCAAGATGGCGATTGGAAGACGGGAGCTACCTCCTACGAGCAGTACTTC.

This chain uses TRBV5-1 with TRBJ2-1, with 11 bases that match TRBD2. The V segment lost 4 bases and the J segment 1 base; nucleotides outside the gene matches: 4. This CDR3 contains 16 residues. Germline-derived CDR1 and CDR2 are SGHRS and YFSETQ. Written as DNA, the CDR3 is TGCGCCAGCAGCCCAATAGCGGGGGGGTCCTACAATGAGCAGTTCTTC. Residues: CASSPIAGGSYNEQFF.

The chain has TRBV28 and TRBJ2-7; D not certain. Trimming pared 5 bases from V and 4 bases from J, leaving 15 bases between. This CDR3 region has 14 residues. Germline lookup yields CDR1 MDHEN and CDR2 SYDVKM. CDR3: CASSTVNVAYEQYF. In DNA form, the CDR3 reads TGTGCCAGCAGTACGGTGAATGTCGCATACGAGCAGTACTTC.

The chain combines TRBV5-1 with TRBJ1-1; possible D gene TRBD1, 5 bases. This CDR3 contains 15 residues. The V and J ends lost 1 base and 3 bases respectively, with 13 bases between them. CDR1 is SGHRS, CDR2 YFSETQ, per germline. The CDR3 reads CASSLWGRGDTEAFF. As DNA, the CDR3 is TGCGCCAGCAGCTTGTGGGGCCGGGGCGACACTGAAGCTTTCTTT.

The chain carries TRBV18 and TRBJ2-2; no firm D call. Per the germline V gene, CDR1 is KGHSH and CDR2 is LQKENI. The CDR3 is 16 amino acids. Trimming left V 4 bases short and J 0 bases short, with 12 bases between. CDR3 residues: CASSLGPLPNTGELFF. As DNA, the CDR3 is TGTGCCAGCTCACTCGGACCGCTCCCGAACACCGGGGAGCTGTTTTTT.

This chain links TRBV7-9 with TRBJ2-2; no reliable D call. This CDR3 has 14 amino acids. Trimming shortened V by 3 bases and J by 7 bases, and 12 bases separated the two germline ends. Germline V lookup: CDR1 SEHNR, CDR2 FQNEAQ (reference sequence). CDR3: CASSFGALVGELFF. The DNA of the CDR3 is TGTGCCAGCAGCTTTGGCGCCCTGGTCGGGGAGCTGTTTTTT. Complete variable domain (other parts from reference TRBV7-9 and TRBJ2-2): DTGVSQNPRHKITKRGQNVTFRCDPISEHNRLYWYRQTLGQGPEFLTYFQNEAQLEKSRLLSDRFSAERPKGSFSTLEIQRTEQGDSAMYLCASSFGALVGELFFGEGSRLTVL.

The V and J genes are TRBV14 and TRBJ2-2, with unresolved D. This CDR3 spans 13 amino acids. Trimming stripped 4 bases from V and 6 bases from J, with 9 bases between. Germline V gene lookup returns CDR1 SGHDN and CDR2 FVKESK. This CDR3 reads CASSPLLSGELFF. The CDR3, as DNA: TGTGCCAGCAGCCCCCTCCTTTCCGGGGAGCTGTTTTTT. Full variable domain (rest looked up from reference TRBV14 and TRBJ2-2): EAGVTQFPSHSVIEKGQTVTLRCDPISGHDNLYWYRRVMGKEIKFLLHFVKESKQDESGMPNNRFLAERTGGTYSTLKVQPAELEDSGVYFCASSPLLSGELFFGEGSRLTVL.

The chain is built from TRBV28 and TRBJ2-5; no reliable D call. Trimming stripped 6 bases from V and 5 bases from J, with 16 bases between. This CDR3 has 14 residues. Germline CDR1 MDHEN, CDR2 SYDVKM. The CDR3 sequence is CASRTVWSGETQYF. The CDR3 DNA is TGTGCCAGCAGGACCGTCTGGAGTGGGGAGACCCAGTACTTC.

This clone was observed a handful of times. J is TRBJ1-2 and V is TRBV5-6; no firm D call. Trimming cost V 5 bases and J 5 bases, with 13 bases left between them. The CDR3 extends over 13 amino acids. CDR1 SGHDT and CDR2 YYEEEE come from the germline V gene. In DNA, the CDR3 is TGTGCCAGCAGGTCGATTTCTCTTTATGGCTACACCTTC. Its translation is CASRSISLYGYTF.